This T cell receptor (beta chain) was observed in a study of cytomegalovirus exposure and HLA in healthy donors. Study-level findings and limits: First-cohort TCR clusters were later found to tend to co-occur in the 120 or so validation repertoires.

The repertoire was sequenced with immunoSEQ multiplex PCR; TCRdb's copy has only in-frame clones and lacks some. The data show roughly 70,000 clones, with around 97% seen just once and roughly 1.5% held by the top ten. In germline, CDR1 is SGDLS, CDR2 YYNGEE. Deletions cut 2 bases from V and 0 bases from J, with 6 bases between. This CDR3 has 15 amino acids. This clone has just one count. The antigen remains undetermined. Sequenced input: PBMCs. The receptor was derived from a woman aged 18-30 years in good health and CMV-seropositive. This chain uses TRBV9 with TRBJ2-6; D is uncertain. CDR3 coding DNA: TGTGCCAGCAGCGTTCCTCTCTCTGGGGCCAACGTCCTGACTTTC. It codes for CASSVPLSGANVLTF.